A single sample gave rise to the 8 T cell receptor beta chains below, sequenced in a study of blood T cell repertoires in COVID-19. The protocol was immunoSEQ multiplex PCR, while the TCRdb copy is restricted to in-frame clones and leaves out a portion. The table records fewer than 150,000 clones, 65% to 85% of them present only once. The sequencing input was peripheral blood. The source is a human donor in a cohort sampled during active COVID-19.

This clone was counted a few times. V is TRBV5-6 and J is TRBJ1-1; perhaps TRBD1 as D (5 bases). V lost 4 bases and J 5 bases, leaving 15 bases between the germline ends. Germline V gene lookup returns CDR1 SGHDT and CDR2 YYEEEE. The CDR3 loop spans 14 amino acids. For the CDR3, the DNA is TGTGCCAGCAGCCTGGACCCCCGGGGGACTGAAGCTTTCTTT. This encodes CASSLDPRGTEAFF.

V usage is TRBV24-1 and J usage is TRBJ1-1, with D uncertain. The CDR3 loop spans 14 amino acids. Germline V gene lookup returns CDR1 KGHDR and CDR2 SFDVKD. Deletions cut 6 bases from V and 1 base from J, with 11 bases between. The CDR3 loop is CATSRGEGNTEAFF. The CDR3 DNA is TGTGCCACCAGTCGCGGGGAGGGGAACACTGAAGCTTTCTTT.

This clone has just one count. The chain links TRBV5-1 to TRBJ2-3; no reliable D call. V was clipped by 1 base and J by 6 bases, with 15 bases between them. Germline values: CDR1 SGHRS, CDR2 YFSETQ. This CDR3 contains 15 residues. The CDR3 DNA reads as TGCGCCAGCAGCTTGAGTGTAGTTGCTCGGGATACGCAGTATTTT. Protein product: CASSLSVVARDTQYF. The entire variable domain, with the rest obtained from reference TRBV5-1 and TRBJ2-3, is as follows: KAGVTQTPRYLIKTRGQQVTLSCSPISGHRSVSWYQQTPGQGLQFLFEYFSETQRNKGNFPGRFSGRQFSNSRSEMNVSTLELGDSALYLCASSLSVVARDTQYFGPGTRLTVL.

The chain employs TRBV2 and TRBJ2-3; maybe TRBD2 (5 bases). Germline V lookup: CDR1 SNHLY, CDR2 FYNNEI. The CDR3 spans 11 residues. V lost 7 bases and J 8 bases, leaving 10 bases between the germline ends. The DNA for the CDR3 is TGTGCCAGCAAAGACGGAGGTACGCAGTATTTT. This translates into CASKDGGTQYF.

The chain couples TRBV6-6 to TRBJ2-3; a possible D gene is TRBD1 (5 bases). The CDR3 extends over 15 amino acids. Trimming removed 2 bases from V and 0 bases from J, with 9 bases in between. Germline CDR1 MNHNY, CDR2 SVGAGI (reference sequence). CDR3 region: CASSYHSGSTDTQYF. The CDR3 bases are TGTGCCAGCAGTTACCATTCAGGGAGCACAGATACGCAGTATTTT.

In this sample, this clone turned up once. The V gene is TRBV5-1, the J gene TRBJ2-1, with TRBD1 as a possible D gene (5 bases). The CDR3 is 14 residues long. Germline V gene lookup returns CDR1 SGHRS and CDR2 YFSETQ. The V end lost 0 bases, the J end lost 8 bases, and 12 bases lay between the germline ends. Here the CDR3 reads CASSLEGLRDEQFF. The CDR3 bases are TGCGCCAGCAGCTTGGAGGGGCTAAGGGATGAGCAGTTCTTC.

The chain links TRBV11-2 to TRBJ1-2; the D is unclear. The CDR3 extends over 15 amino acids. The germline CDR1 and CDR2 sequences are SGHAT and FQNNGV. Trimming cost V 4 bases and J 5 bases, with 17 bases left between them. The CDR3 bases are TGTGCCAGCAGCTCAAGGAGTAGTCCCCTTTATGGCTACACCTTC. Protein sequence: CASSSRSSPLYGYTF. Supplemented by reference TRBV11-2 and TRBJ1-2, the full variable domain reads EAGVAQSPRYKIIEKRQSVAFWCNPISGHATLYWYQQILGQGPKLLIQFQNNGVVDDSQLPKDRFSAERLKGVDSTLKIQPAKLEDSAVYLCASSSRSSPLYGYTFGSGTRLTVV.

The DNA for the CDR3 is TGCAGTGCTAGTTCCCCCAGACAGGTCCCTTCCAGGGGAAACTATGGCTACACCTTC. This codes for CSASSPRQVPSRGNYGYTF. This rearrangement joins TRBV20-1 to TRBJ1-2; D possibly corresponds to TRBD1 (6 bases). The V gene's germline CDR1 is DFQATT and CDR2 SNEGSKA (reference sequence). The CDR3 sequence is 19 residues long. V lost 3 bases and J lost 2, with 28 bases in between.